These 30 T cell receptor beta chains were sequenced from one sample in a study of HIV-infected patients and healthy controls. Using its own MiXCR run on the 5' RACE reads, TCRdb lists one record per CDR3 protein. The sample carries 15,000 to 20,000 distinct CDR3 sequences, about a sixth recorded once. The sequenced sample consisted of CD8+ T cells from blood. The receptors originated from a human donor in good health.

The chain recombines TRBV24-1 with TRBJ2-3; D is ambiguous. The CDR3 extends over 12 amino acids. V was cut by 3 bases and J by 2 bases, with 2 bases left in between. Germline V CDR1 and CDR2: KGHDR, SFDVKD. CDR3 amino acids: CATSDNTDTQYF. The CDR3 DNA reads TGTGCCACCAGTGATAACACAGATACGCAGTATTTT.

This clonotype was seen a handful of times. The rearrangement links TRBV20-1 to TRBJ2-3; 9 nucleotides agree with TRBD2. The J segment lost 1 base and the V segment lost 3 bases, leaving 8 bases of the junction unmatched. This CDR3 region has 16 residues. Germline CDR1 and CDR2: DFQATT and SNEGSKA (reference sequence). CDR3 in amino acids: CSASDTLAGRTDTQYF. Written as DNA, the CDR3 is TGCAGTGCTAGCGACACACTAGCGGGCCGCACAGATACGCAGTATTTT.

The J gene is TRBJ2-7, the V gene TRBV11-3; D possibly corresponds to TRBD1 (6 bases). Germline CDR1 is SGHNT and CDR2 is YENEEA. The ends were cut back, 2 bases at V and 5 bases at J, with 13 bases in the middle. The CDR3 totals 14 residues. The CDR3: CASSLTDSGHEQYF. The CDR3 coding sequence is TGTGCCAGCAGCTTAACGGACAGCGGTCACGAGCAGTACTTC.

In its sample, this clonotype was seen many times. The chain joins TRBV11-2 to TRBJ1-5; 7 nucleotides agree with TRBD1. Germline values: CDR1 SGHAT, CDR2 FQNNGV. With 2 bases clipped from V and 0 bases from J, the junction kept 13 bases outside the gene matches. The CDR3 spans 19 residues. This CDR3 is CASSLRGRLVIYSNQPQHF. DNA of the CDR3: TGTGCCAGCAGCTTAAGGGGGCGCCTGGTCATATATAGCAATCAGCCCCAGCATTTT.

This clonotype was seen at least ten times. The chain joins TRBV5-8 to TRBJ2-2, with D possibly called TRBD1 or TRBD2 (5 bases each). Germline V gives CDR1 SGHTS, CDR2 YDEGEE. The V end was cut by 5 bases, the J end by 1 base, with 12 bases between. This CDR3 spans 15 amino acids. CDR3 amino acids: CASRFGTLNTGELFF. Written as DNA, the CDR3 is TGTGCCAGCAGGTTTGGGACCTTGAACACCGGGGAGCTGTTTTTT.

This clonotype is labeled as large. The chain uses TRBV24-1 and TRBJ2-3; D gene unclear. Germline V gene lookup returns CDR1 KGHDR and CDR2 SFDVKD. The CDR3 loop spans 15 amino acids. Trimming took off 3 bases at V and 2 bases at J, with 11 bases between the two ends. CDR3: CATSDDHPPTDTQYF. The DNA of the CDR3 is TGTGCCACCAGTGATGACCACCCCCCCACAGATACGCAGTATTTT.

J is TRBJ1-1 and V is TRBV19, with D possibly TRBD1 on 6 matching bases. CDR1 and CDR2 from the germline V gene are LNHDA and SQIVND (reference sequence). Trimming left V 5 bases short and J 1 base short, with 11 bases between. The CDR3 extends over 14 amino acids. The CDR3 DNA follows: TGTGCCAGTAGTCCGACAGGAGGGAACACTGAAGCTTTCTTT. This gives the protein CASSPTGGNTEAFF.

Of note for this clonotype: A much larger clonotype is one base distant, so this may be a read error. The CDR3 sequence is CASSSSSSGANVPTF. DNA of the CDR3: TGTGCCAGCAGCTCATCGAGCTCTGGGGCCAACGTCCCGACTTTC. The chain combines TRBV7-3 with TRBJ2-6, with D tentatively TRBD1 (5 bases). From germline, CDR1 is SGHTA and CDR2 FQGTGA. The CDR3 sequence is 15 residues long.

This clonotype was observed at least ten times. The chain has TRBV6-2 or TRBV6-3 and TRBJ2-2; 7 nucleotides line up with TRBD1. CDR1 and CDR2 (germline): MNHEY, SVGEGT. The CDR3 loop spans 15 amino acids. V dropped 6 bases and J dropped 2; count of bases not matched to a gene: 6. CDR3 sequence: CASRMTGSNTGELFF. The CDR3 DNA reads as TGTGCCAGCAGAATGACAGGGTCCAACACCGGGGAGCTGTTTTTT.

The chain combines TRBV7-9 with TRBJ2-1; 9 bases map to TRBD1. Trimming at V came to 5 bases and at J to 8 bases, leaving 13 bases not matched to a gene. The length of the CDR3 is 16 residues. The germline gives CDR1 SEHNR, CDR2 FQNEAQ (reference sequence). The CDR3 here is CASSQTPGTGMYEQFF. The CDR3 coding sequence is TGTGCCAGCAGCCAGACCCCCGGGACAGGGATGTATGAGCAGTTCTTC.

The chain carries TRBV2 and TRBJ2-7; D not resolved. The germline V gene has CDR1 SNHLY and CDR2 FYNNEI. This CDR3 region has 10 residues. V gave up 6 bases and J gave up 6 bases, with 6 bases separating them. CDR3 in amino acids: CASRSREQYF. The CDR3 DNA sequence: TGTGCCAGCAGGAGTCGCGAGCAGTACTTC.

This clonotype was picked up many times. The chain links TRBV7-9 to TRBJ1-4; possibly TRBD1 for D (5 bases). V shed 7 bases and J shed 4 bases, with 16 bases lying between them. CDR1 and CDR2 from the germline V gene are SEHNR and FQNEAQ (reference sequence). The CDR3 extends over 15 amino acids. CDR3 DNA: TGTGCCAGCATCAAAGTCCCTGGGGGTAATGAAAAACTGTTTTTT. Protein product: CASIKVPGGNEKLFF. The full variable domain, completed using reference TRBV7-9 and TRBJ1-4, is DTGVSQNPRHKITKRGQNVTFRCDPISEHNRLYWYRQTLGQGPEFLTYFQNEAQLEKSRLLSDRFSAERPKGSFSTLEIQRTEQGDSAMYLCASIKVPGGNEKLFFGSGTQLSVL.

This clonotype was detected ten times or more. The chain recombines TRBV12-3 or TRBV12-4 with TRBJ2-7; no reliable D call. The CDR3 has 13 amino acids. Trimming left V 6 bases short and J 0 bases short, with 9 bases between. The CDR3 reads CASSMGSSYEQYF. CDR3 DNA sequence: TGTGCCAGCAGCATGGGTTCCTCCTACGAGCAGTACTTC.

A note on this clonotype: The junction departs from the called germline gene at one end, perhaps through a read error. The genes are TRBV7-9 and TRBJ2-1, with 11 bases aligning to TRBD2. The CDR3 contains 15 residues. From germline, CDR1 is SEHNR and CDR2 FQNEAQ (reference sequence). CDR3 sequence (DNA): TGTGCCAGCAGGTTAGCGGGGGGGCCGGGGAATGAGCAGTTCTTC. Protein product: CASRLAGGPGNEQFF.

This clonotype was found many times. The CDR3: CASSNNEQFF. DNA of the CDR3: TGTGCCAGCAGTAACAATGAGCAGTTCTTC. The chain joins TRBV12-3 or TRBV12-4 to TRBJ2-1; D is unclear. V was cut by 5 bases and J by 5 bases, with 1 base left in between. This CDR3 has 10 amino acids.

This clonotype has at least ten counts. The rearrangement joins TRBV7-8 to TRBJ1-5; D is ambiguous. The germline V gene has CDR1 SGHVS and CDR2 FQNEAQ. This CDR3 has 15 residues. V was shortened by 1 base and J by 2 bases, with 9 bases between the two germline ends. CDR3 in DNA: TGTGCCAGCAGCTTAGAAAGGGTTCGCAATCAGCCCCAGCATTTT. Translation: CASSLERVRNQPQHF.

The chain is built from TRBV19 and TRBJ2-7; D is ambiguous. The germline gives CDR1 LNHDA, CDR2 SQIVND (reference sequence). There are 14 residues in the CDR3. Between the trimmed V and J ends, which lost 3 bases and 1 base, there was a span of 10 bases. CDR3 bases: TGTGCCAGTAGTATCTCGGCCCCGTCCTACGAGCAGTACTTC. Translating gives CASSISAPSYEQYF.

The chain couples TRBV5-1 to TRBJ2-1, with 8 bases that match TRBD1. CDR1 is SGHRS, CDR2 YFSETQ, per germline. This CDR3 spans 15 amino acids. J was trimmed by 2 bases and V by 3 bases; bases with no gene match: 4. The CDR3 bases are TGCGCCAGCAGCTGGACAGGGCGCACCTACAATGAGCAGTTCTTC. Translation: CASSWTGRTYNEQFF. The full variable domain, its missing parts supplied by reference TRBV5-1 and TRBJ2-1, is KAGVTQTPRYLIKTRGQQVTLSCSPISGHRSVSWYQQTPGQGLQFLFEYFSETQRNKGNFPGRFSGRQFSNSRSEMNVSTLELGDSALYLCASSWTGRTYNEQFFGPGTRLTVL.

The sample holds many counts of this clonotype. The DNA of the CDR3 is TGTGCCAGCAGCTTGGCTTCTTCCGGGGAGCTGTTTTTT. Translation: CASSLASSGELFF. V gene TRBV5-5 combines with J gene TRBJ2-2; D is undetermined. Trimming shortened V by 0 bases and J by 6 bases, and 6 bases separated the two germline ends. This CDR3 region has 13 residues. CDR1 SGHKS and CDR2 YYEKEE come from the germline V gene (reference sequence).

This clonotype was recorded at least ten times. V is TRBV9 and J is TRBJ2-1; TRBD2 matches 12 bases. The CDR3 sequence is 15 residues long. Per germline, CDR1 SGDLS and CDR2 YYNGEE. V trimming: 3 bases; J trimming: 7 bases; junction bases outside the gene matches: 5. CDR3 residues: CASSASGGAGNEQFF. CDR3 DNA sequence: TGTGCCAGCAGCGCTAGCGGGGGGGCGGGGAATGAGCAGTTCTTC.

This clonotype turned up a few times. This rearrangement joins TRBV7-9 to TRBJ2-1; 9 positions agree with TRBD2. This CDR3 is built from 15 residues. Germline-derived CDR1 and CDR2 are SEHNR and FQNEAQ (reference sequence). Losses at the gene ends were 7 bases for V and 3 bases for J; bases not matched to a gene: 7. The CDR3 sequence: CASMPTSGDYNEQFF. The DNA for the CDR3 is TGTGCCAGCATGCCGACTAGCGGAGACTACAATGAGCAGTTCTTC.

This clonotype occurred many times. This chain uses TRBV28 with TRBJ2-2; D unclear. With 4 bases removed from V and 3 bases from J, the gap between germline ends came to 6 bases. The CDR3 consists of 13 residues. In germline, CDR1 is MDHEN, CDR2 SYDVKM. CDR3 sequence reads: CASSSTDTGELFF. For the CDR3, the DNA is TGTGCCAGCAGTTCGACGGACACCGGGGAGCTGTTTTTT.

This clonotype was found a few times. The rearrangement joins TRBV3-1 to TRBJ2-5; maybe TRBD2 (6 bases). The CDR3 totals 14 residues. The germline V gene encodes CDR1 LGHDT and CDR2 YNNKEL (reference sequence). With 4 bases removed from V and 2 bases from J, the gap between germline ends came to 11 bases. CDR3 loop: CASSLRDFQETQYF. For the CDR3, the DNA is TGTGCCAGCAGCCTAAGGGACTTTCAAGAGACCCAGTACTTC.

The J gene is TRBJ2-5, the V gene TRBV20-1; 7 bases match TRBD2. The CDR3 consists of 14 residues. After removal of 1 base from V and 1 base from J, the junction contained 3 bases not matched to a gene. Per germline, CDR1 DFQATT and CDR2 SNEGSKA (reference sequence). CDR3 residues: CSARGGSPQETQYF. CDR3 DNA sequence: TGCAGTGCTAGAGGCGGGAGTCCCCAAGAGACCCAGTACTTC.

This clonotype was counted between two and nine times. The CDR3 is CASSLGTGKLAYEQYF. The CDR3 DNA follows: TGTGCCAGCAGCTTGGGGACAGGGAAGTTGGCCTACGAGCAGTACTTC. The chain has TRBV5-6 and TRBJ2-7; TRBD1 agrees at 8 bases. Trimming cost V 0 bases and J 2 bases; bases outside gene matches: 7. Germline assignment: CDR1 SGHDT and CDR2 YYEEEE. There are 16 residues in the CDR3.

This clonotype has more than one count but fewer than ten. V is TRBV7-6 and J is TRBJ2-1, with D unresolved. V gave up 4 bases and J gave up 6 bases, with 7 bases separating them. The germline V gene encodes CDR1 SGHVS and CDR2 FNYEAQ. This CDR3 comprises 12 residues. The CDR3: CASSSRGNEQFF. The CDR3 bases are TGTGCCAGCAGCTCCCGAGGCAATGAGCAGTTCTTC.

This clonotype is medium-sized. The chain links TRBV7-9 to TRBJ2-1, with D perhaps matching TRBD1 (6 bases). The V end lost 5 bases, the J end lost 2 bases, and 16 bases lay between the germline ends. The CDR3 runs 16 residues. Germline V lookup: CDR1 SEHNR, CDR2 FQNEAQ (reference sequence). The CDR3 here is CASSPVQDSPYNEQFF. The CDR3 nucleotides read TGTGCCAGCAGCCCAGTGCAGGACAGTCCCTACAATGAGCAGTTCTTC.

This clonotype came up a few times. The V and J genes are TRBV7-8 and TRBJ2-1; 7 nucleotides match TRBD2. The CDR3 totals 14 residues. In germline, CDR1 is SGHVS, CDR2 FQNEAQ. V was pared by 3 bases and J by 2 bases, with 1 base of the junction left unmatched. CDR3 nucleotide sequence: TGTGCCAGCAGCTTTGGGACTACCTACAATGAGCAGTTCTTC. It is translated as CASSFGTTYNEQFF.

This clonotype was detected many times. This chain connects TRBV20-1 to TRBJ1-6, with D uncertain. V lost 1 base and J 0 bases, leaving 7 bases between the germline ends. Germline CDR1 reads DFQATT; CDR2 reads SNEGSKA (reference sequence). The CDR3 is made up of 15 amino acids. CDR3 bases: TGCAGTGCTAGAGTGGAGAGCTCCTATAATTCACCCCTCCACTTT. It is translated as CSARVESSYNSPLHF.

This clonotype appeared many times. The chain is built from TRBV2 and TRBJ2-3, with TRBD1 identical over 10 bases. With V trimmed by 8 bases and J by 4 bases, 3 bases remained unmatched. Germline CDR1 SNHLY, CDR2 FYNNEI. This CDR3 contains 13 residues. The CDR3 nucleotides are TGTGCCAGCGAGGGACAGGGGCCAGATACGCAGTATTTT. It codes for CASEGQGPDTQYF.